The 8 T cell receptor beta chains in this list originate from one sample, sequenced in a study of CD8 T cells in ankylosing spondylitis. TCRdb independently ran MiXCR on the 5' RACE reads; one entry per CDR3 protein. The profile shows 100,000 to 150,000 distinct CDR3 sequences, roughly a tenth of them singletons. The sequenced sample consisted of blood, either unsorted or a sorted T cell fraction (not recorded which). These receptors all stem from a male donor with ankylosing spondylitis or in good health (not recorded which).

Ten or more counts support this clonotype. The genes are TRBV7-9 and TRBJ1-1; possible D gene TRBD1, 5 bases. The germline gives CDR1 SEHNR, CDR2 FQNEAQ (reference sequence). With 7 bases removed from V and 11 bases from J, the gap between germline ends came to 14 bases. This CDR3 has 11 residues. CDR3 in DNA: TGTGCCAGCAACACTGGGGCCGGGGCTTTCTTT. This gives the protein CASNTGAGAFF.

This rearrangement joins TRBV20-1 to TRBJ2-7; D perhaps matches TRBD1 (6 bases). The germline gives CDR1 DFQATT, CDR2 SNEGSKA (reference sequence). This CDR3 is 15 amino acids long. V was trimmed by 1 base and J by 3 bases, leaving 16 bases between them. The CDR3: CSARGPGAAVYEQYF. In DNA, the CDR3 is TGCAGTGCTAGAGGCCCAGGGGCGGCAGTCTACGAGCAGTACTTC.

This clonotype occurred many times. CDR3 in DNA: TGCGCCAGCAGCCAAGCGCTATCAGGGGGATTTGGTGATCAGCCCCAGCATTTT. This encodes CASSQALSGGFGDQPQHF. The J gene is TRBJ1-5, the V gene TRBV4-3; 7 bases align to TRBD1. The germline V gene has CDR1 LGHNA and CDR2 YSLEER. This CDR3 comprises 18 residues. V was pared by 1 base and J by 5 bases, with 14 bases of the junction left unmatched.

This clonotype was counted ten times or more. The CDR3 DNA follows: TGTGCCAGCAGCTTAGGAGGAAAAAACATTCAGTACTTC. Translated, it gives CASSLGGKNIQYF. The chain employs TRBV6-6 and TRBJ2-4, with D maybe TRBD2 (5 bases). Germline CDR1 reads MNHNY; CDR2 reads SVGAGI (reference sequence). The CDR3 length is 13 residues. V lost 6 bases, J lost 4 bases, and 10 bases lay in between.

V and J are TRBV27 and TRBJ2-7; 9 positions match TRBD1. The CDR3 sequence is 14 residues long. The V segment lost 6 bases and the J segment 3 bases; nucleotides outside the gene matches: 6. Germline V gene sequence: CDR1 MNHEY, CDR2 SMNVEV (reference sequence). The CDR3 nucleotides are TGTGCCAGCAGACCGGGACAGGGAGTCTACGAGCAGTACTTC. Translating gives CASRPGQGVYEQYF.

This clonotype was seen many times. The chain has TRBV6-1 and TRBJ2-1, with 7 bases lining up with TRBD1. V gave up 1 base and J gave up 3 bases; unmatched junction bases: 3. This CDR3 is built from 15 residues. Germline V lookup: CDR1 MNHNS, CDR2 SASEGT. The CDR3 DNA sequence: TGTGCCAGCAGTGAAGATGGACAGGACTACAATGAGCAGTTCTTC. It specifies CASSEDGQDYNEQFF.

This clonotype turned up a few times. J is TRBJ2-5 and V is TRBV7-9, with 10 nucleotides matching TRBD1. The CDR3 runs to 17 residues. Trimming removed 5 bases from V and 3 bases from J; junction bases left unmatched: 12. The germline V gene encodes CDR1 SEHNR and CDR2 FQNEAQ (reference sequence). The CDR3: CASSKTSTGTGEETQYF. The CDR3 DNA follows: TGTGCCAGCAGCAAAACCTCTACCGGGACAGGGGAAGAGACCCAGTACTTC.

In its sample, this clonotype was seen a few times. The genes are TRBV25-1 and TRBJ1-4; tentative D call: TRBD1 (5 bases). CDR3 length: 17 amino acids. Trimming stripped 2 bases from V and 5 bases from J, with 18 bases between. CDR1 is MGHDK and CDR2 is SYGVNS in the germline V gene. This CDR3 reads CASSEVVIQAKNEKLFF. The CDR3 coding sequence is TGTGCCAGCAGTGAAGTCGTCATACAGGCCAAAAATGAAAAACTGTTTTTT.